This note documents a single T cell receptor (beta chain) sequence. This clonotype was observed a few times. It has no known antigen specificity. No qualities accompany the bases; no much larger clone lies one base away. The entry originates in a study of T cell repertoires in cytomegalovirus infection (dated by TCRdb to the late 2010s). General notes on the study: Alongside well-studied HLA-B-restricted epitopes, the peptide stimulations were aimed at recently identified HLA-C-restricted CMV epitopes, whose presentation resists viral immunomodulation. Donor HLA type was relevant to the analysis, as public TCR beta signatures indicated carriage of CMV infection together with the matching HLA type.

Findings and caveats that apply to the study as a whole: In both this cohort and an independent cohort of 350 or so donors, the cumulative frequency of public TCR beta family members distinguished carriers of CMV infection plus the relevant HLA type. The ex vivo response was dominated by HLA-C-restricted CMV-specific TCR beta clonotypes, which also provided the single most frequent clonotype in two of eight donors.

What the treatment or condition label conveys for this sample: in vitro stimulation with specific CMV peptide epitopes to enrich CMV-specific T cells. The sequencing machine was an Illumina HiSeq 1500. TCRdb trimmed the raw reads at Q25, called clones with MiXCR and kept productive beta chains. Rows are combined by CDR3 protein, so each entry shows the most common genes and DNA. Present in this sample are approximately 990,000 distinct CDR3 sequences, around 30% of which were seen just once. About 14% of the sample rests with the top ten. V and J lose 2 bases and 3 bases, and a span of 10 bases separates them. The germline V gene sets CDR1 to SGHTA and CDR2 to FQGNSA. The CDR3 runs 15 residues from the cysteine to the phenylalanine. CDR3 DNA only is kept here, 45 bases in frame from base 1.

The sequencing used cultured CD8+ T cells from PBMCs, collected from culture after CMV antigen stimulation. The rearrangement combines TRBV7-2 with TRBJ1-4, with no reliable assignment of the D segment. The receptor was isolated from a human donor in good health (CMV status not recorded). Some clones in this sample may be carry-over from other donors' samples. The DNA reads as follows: TGTGCCAGCAGCTTAACTCAGCCCTCTAATGAAAAACTGTTTTTT. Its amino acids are CASSLTQPSNEKLFF.